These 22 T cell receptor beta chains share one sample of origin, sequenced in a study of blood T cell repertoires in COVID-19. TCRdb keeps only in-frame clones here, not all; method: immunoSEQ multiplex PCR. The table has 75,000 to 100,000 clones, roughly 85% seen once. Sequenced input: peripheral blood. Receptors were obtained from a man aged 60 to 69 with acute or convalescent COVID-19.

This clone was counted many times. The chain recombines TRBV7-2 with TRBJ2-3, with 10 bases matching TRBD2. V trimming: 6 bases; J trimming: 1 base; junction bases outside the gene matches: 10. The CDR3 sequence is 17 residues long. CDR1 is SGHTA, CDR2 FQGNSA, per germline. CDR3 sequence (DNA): TGTGCCAGCAGTAAAAGAGCGGGGGGGCTTGGCACAGATACGCAGTATTTT. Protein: CASSKRAGGLGTDTQYF.

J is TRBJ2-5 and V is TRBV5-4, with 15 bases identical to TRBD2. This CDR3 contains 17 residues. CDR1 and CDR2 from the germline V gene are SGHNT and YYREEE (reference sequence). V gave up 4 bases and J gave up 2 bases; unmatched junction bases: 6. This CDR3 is CASSKGLAGGGQETQYF. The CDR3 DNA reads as TGTGCCAGCAGCAAGGGACTAGCGGGGGGTGGTCAAGAGACCCAGTACTTC. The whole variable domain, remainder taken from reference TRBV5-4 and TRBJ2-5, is ETGVTQSPTHLIKTRGQQVTLRCSSQSGHNTVSWYQQALGQGPQFIFQYYREEENGRGNFPPRFSGLQFPNYSSELNVNALELDDSALYLCASSKGLAGGGQETQYFGPGTRLLVL.

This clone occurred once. CDR3 residues: CASSTDGLPHEQFF. The CDR3 nucleotides are TGTGCCAGCAGTACTGATGGACTCCCCCATGAGCAGTTCTTC. The chain couples TRBV6-1 to TRBJ2-1; tentatively, D is TRBD2 (5 bases). Germline lookup yields CDR1 MNHNS and CDR2 SASEGT. Trimming removed 5 bases at V and 8 bases at J, with 16 bases between. This CDR3 region has 14 residues.

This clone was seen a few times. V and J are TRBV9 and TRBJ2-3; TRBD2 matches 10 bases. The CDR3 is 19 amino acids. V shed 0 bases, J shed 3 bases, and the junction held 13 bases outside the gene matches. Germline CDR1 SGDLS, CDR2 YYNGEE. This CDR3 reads CASSVGRVAGGLKTDTQYF. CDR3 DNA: TGTGCCAGCAGCGTAGGAAGGGTAGCGGGGGGTTTAAAGACAGATACGCAGTATTTT.

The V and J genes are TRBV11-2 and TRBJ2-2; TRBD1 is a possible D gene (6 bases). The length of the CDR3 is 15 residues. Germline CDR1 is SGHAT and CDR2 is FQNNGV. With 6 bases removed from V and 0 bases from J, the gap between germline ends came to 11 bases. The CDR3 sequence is CASRQGPPNTGELFF. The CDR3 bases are TGTGCCAGCAGACAGGGACCCCCGAACACCGGGGAGCTGTTTTTT.

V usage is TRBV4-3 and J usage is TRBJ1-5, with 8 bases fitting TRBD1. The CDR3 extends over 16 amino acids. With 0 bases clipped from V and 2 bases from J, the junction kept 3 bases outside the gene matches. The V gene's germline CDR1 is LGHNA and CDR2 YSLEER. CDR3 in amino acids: CASSQDRGRGNQPQHF. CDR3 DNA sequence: TGCGCCAGCAGCCAAGACAGGGGGCGAGGCAATCAGCCCCAGCATTTT.

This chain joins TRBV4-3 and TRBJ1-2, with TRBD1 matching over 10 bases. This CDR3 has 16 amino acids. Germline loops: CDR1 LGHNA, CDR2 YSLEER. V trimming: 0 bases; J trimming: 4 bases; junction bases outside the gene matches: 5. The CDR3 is CASSQDRTGGGYGYTF. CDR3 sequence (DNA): TGCGCCAGCAGCCAAGATAGGACAGGGGGGGGCTATGGCTACACCTTC.

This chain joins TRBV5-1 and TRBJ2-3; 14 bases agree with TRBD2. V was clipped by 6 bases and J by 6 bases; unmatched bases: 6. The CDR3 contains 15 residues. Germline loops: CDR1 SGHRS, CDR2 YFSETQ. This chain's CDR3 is CASTLGTSGGDTQYF. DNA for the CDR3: TGCGCCAGCACACTCGGGACTAGCGGGGGCGATACGCAGTATTTT. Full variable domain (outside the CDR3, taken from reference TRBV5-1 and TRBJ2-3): KAGVTQTPRYLIKTRGQQVTLSCSPISGHRSVSWYQQTPGQGLQFLFEYFSETQRNKGNFPGRFSGRQFSNSRSEMNVSTLELGDSALYLCASTLGTSGGDTQYFGPGTRLTVL.

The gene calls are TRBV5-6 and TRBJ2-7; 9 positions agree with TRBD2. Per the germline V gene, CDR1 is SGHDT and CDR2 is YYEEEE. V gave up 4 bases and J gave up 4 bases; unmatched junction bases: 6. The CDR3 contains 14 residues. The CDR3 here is CASSLGLANYEQYF. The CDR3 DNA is TGTGCCAGCAGCCTGGGACTAGCCAATTACGAGCAGTACTTC.

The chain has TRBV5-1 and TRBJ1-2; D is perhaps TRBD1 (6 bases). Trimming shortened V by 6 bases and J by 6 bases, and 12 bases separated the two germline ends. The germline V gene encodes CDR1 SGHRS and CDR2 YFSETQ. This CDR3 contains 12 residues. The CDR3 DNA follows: TGCGCCAGCACAGGGGAGGGGAATGGCTACACCTTC. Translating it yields CASTGEGNGYTF.

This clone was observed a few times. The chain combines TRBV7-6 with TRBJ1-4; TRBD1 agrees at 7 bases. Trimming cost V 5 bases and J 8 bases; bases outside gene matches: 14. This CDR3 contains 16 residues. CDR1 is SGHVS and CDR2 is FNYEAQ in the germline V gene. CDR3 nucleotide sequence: TGTGCCAGCAGCCAAAGAGGGGGCTCCACGGGAGAAAAACTGTTTTTT. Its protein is CASSQRGGSTGEKLFF.

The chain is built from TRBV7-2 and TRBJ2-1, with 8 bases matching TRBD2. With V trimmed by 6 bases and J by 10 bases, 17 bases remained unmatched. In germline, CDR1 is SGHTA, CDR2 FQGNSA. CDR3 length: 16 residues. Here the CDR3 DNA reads TGTGCCAGCAGTGGAAGGACTGGGACTAGGGTGTGGGAGCAGTTCTTC. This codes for CASSGRTGTRVWEQFF.

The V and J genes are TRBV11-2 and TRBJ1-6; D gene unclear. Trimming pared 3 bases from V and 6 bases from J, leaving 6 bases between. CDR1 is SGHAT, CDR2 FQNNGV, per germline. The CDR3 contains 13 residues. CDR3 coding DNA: TGTGCCAGCAGCTTCGAGTTTAATTCACCCCTCCACTTT. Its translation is CASSFEFNSPLHF.

In nucleotides, the CDR3 is TGTGCCAGCAGCTTATACGGGCCTCTTATACGACGGACAATGAACACTGAAGCTTTCTTT. This gives the protein CASSLYGPLIRRTMNTEAFF. This rearrangement joins TRBV7-6 to TRBJ1-1, with D maybe TRBD1 (5 bases). Between the trimmed V and J ends, which lost 2 bases and 0 bases, there was a span of 25 bases. The CDR3 consists of 20 residues. Germline assignment: CDR1 SGHVS and CDR2 FNYEAQ.

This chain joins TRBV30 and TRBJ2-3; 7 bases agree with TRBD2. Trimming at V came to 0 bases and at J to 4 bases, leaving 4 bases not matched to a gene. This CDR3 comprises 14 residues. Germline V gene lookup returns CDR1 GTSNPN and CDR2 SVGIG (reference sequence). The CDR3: CAWSVWGGADTQYF. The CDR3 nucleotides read TGTGCCTGGAGTGTATGGGGGGGTGCAGATACGCAGTATTTT.

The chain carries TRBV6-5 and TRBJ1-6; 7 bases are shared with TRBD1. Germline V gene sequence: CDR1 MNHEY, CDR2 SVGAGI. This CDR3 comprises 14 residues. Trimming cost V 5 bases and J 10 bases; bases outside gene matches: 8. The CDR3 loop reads CASSRQGLESPLHF. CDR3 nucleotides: TGTGCCAGCAGTCGACAGGGATTGGAGTCACCCCTCCACTTT.

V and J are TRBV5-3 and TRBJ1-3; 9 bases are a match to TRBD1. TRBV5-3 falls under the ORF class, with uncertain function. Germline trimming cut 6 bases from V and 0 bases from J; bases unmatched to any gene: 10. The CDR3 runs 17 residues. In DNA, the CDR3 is TGTGCCAGAACCTCTCACAGGGGGCAAGGCTCTGGAAACACCATATATTTT. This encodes CARTSHRGQGSGNTIYF.

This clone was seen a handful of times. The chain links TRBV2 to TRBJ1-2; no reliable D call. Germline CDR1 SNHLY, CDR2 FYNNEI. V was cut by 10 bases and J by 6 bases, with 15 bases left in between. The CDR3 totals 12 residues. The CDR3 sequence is CATTSAGDGYTF. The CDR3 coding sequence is TGTGCCACCACCTCGGCGGGCGATGGCTACACCTTC.

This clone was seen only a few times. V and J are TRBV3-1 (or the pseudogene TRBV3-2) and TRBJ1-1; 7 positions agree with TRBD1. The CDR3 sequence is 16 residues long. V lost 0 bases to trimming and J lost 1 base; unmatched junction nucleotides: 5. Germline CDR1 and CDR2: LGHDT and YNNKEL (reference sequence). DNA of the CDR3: TGTGCCAGCAGCCAAGAAGGATCAGGGGGGAACACTGAAGCTTTCTTT. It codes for CASSQEGSGGNTEAFF.

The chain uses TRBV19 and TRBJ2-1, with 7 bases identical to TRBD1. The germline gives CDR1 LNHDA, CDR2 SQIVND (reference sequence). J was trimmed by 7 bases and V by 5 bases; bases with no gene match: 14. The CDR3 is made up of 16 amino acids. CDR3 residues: CASSLRTGVKGNEQFF. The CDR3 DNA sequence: TGTGCCAGTAGTCTACGTACAGGGGTAAAGGGAAATGAGCAGTTCTTC.

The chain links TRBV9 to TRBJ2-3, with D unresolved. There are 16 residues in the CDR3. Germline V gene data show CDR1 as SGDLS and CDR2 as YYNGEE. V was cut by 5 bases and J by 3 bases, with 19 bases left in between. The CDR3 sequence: CASSETEIERTDTQYF. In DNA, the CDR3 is TGTGCCAGCAGTGAAACGGAGATAGAAAGAACAGATACGCAGTATTTT.

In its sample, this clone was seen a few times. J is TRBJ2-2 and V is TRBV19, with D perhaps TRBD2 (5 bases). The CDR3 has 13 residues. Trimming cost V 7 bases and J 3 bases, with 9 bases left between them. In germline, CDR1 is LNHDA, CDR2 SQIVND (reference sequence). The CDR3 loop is CASNGRHTGELFF. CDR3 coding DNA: TGTGCCAGTAATGGGAGACACACCGGGGAGCTGTTTTTT.